These 9 T cell receptor beta chains were all obtained from the same sample, sequenced in a study of cytomegalovirus exposure and HLA in healthy donors. PCR employed 60 Vbeta and 13 Jbeta primers. TCRdb's table, derived via immunoSEQ multiplex PCR, lists solely in-frame clones and lacks some. Of around 100,000 clones detected, 70% to 80% appear once; the ten largest clones hold 15% to 20%. The sequenced material came from PBMCs. The receptors were sampled from a woman in her fifties or sixties in good health and CMV-seropositive.

The chain is built from TRBV7-9 and TRBJ2-1; TRBD1 matches 7 bases. V dropped 5 bases and J dropped 9; count of bases not matched to a gene: 7. This CDR3 contains 13 residues. The germline gives CDR1 SEHNR, CDR2 FQNEAQ (reference sequence). CDR3 protein: CASSSTGETEQFF. Here the CDR3 DNA reads TGTGCCAGCAGCAGCACAGGGGAGACTGAGCAGTTCTTC.

This chain uses TRBV6-1 with TRBJ1-5; 8 bases map to TRBD1. CDR3 length equals 15 residues. J lost 6 bases, V lost 4 bases, and 8 bases had no gene match. Germline assignment: CDR1 MNHNS and CDR2 SASEGT. CDR3 in amino acids: CASSAGTGRTQPQHF. The DNA of the CDR3 is TGTGCCAGCAGTGCCGGGACAGGAAGGACTCAGCCCCAGCATTTT.

The chain has TRBV2 and TRBJ2-1; tentatively, D is TRBD1 (6 bases). Trimming cost V 5 bases and J 2 bases, with 16 bases left between them. CDR3 size: 16 residues. Germline V gene sequence: CDR1 SNHLY, CDR2 FYNNEI. CDR3: CASSNDRRTPYNEQFF. The DNA of the CDR3 is TGTGCCAGCAGTAACGACAGGAGGACACCCTACAATGAGCAGTTCTTC.

The chain has TRBV30 and TRBJ1-3; the D gene is possibly TRBD1 (5 bases). The germline gives CDR1 GTSNPN, CDR2 SVGIG (reference sequence). This CDR3 spans 13 amino acids. V gave up 5 bases and J gave up 0 bases, with 8 bases separating them. The CDR3 here is CAWLRGSGNTIYF. For the CDR3, the DNA is TGTGCCTGGCTTAGGGGCTCTGGAAACACCATATATTTT.

The chain combines TRBV5-1 with TRBJ1-4; weak D call: TRBD1 (5 bases). V dropped 0 bases and J dropped 13 bases, with 16 bases sitting between them. Germline CDR1 is SGHRS and CDR2 is YFSETQ. The CDR3 totals 14 residues. The CDR3 DNA reads TGCGCCAGCAGCTTGGGAGACAGCCAAAGAGGACTGTTTTTT. Residues: CASSLGDSQRGLFF. The complete variable domain, with remaining parts taken from reference TRBV5-1 and TRBJ1-4, reads KAGVTQTPRYLIKTRGQQVTLSCSPISGHRSVSWYQQTPGQGLQFLFEYFSETQRNKGNFPGRFSGRQFSNSRSEMNVSTLELGDSALYLCASSLGDSQRGLFFGSGTQLSVL.

V gene TRBV5-4 combines with J gene TRBJ2-3, with 7 bases fitting TRBD2. V trimming: 6 bases; J trimming: 0 bases; junction bases outside the gene matches: 7. The CDR3 covers 15 residues. Germline V gives CDR1 SGHNT, CDR2 YYREEE (reference sequence). CDR3: CASTSLAGSTDTQYF. The CDR3 DNA reads TGTGCCAGCACAAGTTTAGCGGGTAGCACAGATACGCAGTATTTT.

The chain combines TRBV7-3 with TRBJ1-2; the D gene is possibly TRBD1 (6 bases). Trimming cost V 5 bases and J 7 bases, with 17 bases left between them. The germline gives CDR1 SGHTA, CDR2 FQGTGA. This CDR3 is 14 amino acids long. The CDR3 region is CASSPTGTPSGYTF. CDR3 nucleotide sequence: TGTGCCAGCAGCCCTACTGGGACACCCTCTGGCTACACCTTC. Complete variable domain (other parts from reference TRBV7-3 and TRBJ1-2): GAGVSQTPSNKVTEKGKYVELRCDPISGHTALYWYRQSLGQGPEFLIYFQGTGAADDSGLPNDRFFAVRPEGSVSTLKIQRTERGDSAVYLCASSPTGTPSGYTFGSGTRLTVV.

This clone was detected only a few times. The chain combines TRBV7-8 with TRBJ1-1, with D unresolved. Trimming took off 4 bases at V and 9 bases at J, with 12 bases between the two ends. Germline CDR1 and CDR2: SGHVS and FQNEAQ. The CDR3 extends over 12 amino acids. As DNA, the CDR3 is TGTGCCAGCAGCTATGGTAGGACTAAAGCTTTCTTT. Protein: CASSYGRTKAFF.

The J gene is TRBJ1-5, the V gene TRBV30; no definite D call. The V end was cut by 0 bases, the J end by 5 bases, with 14 bases between. Germline V gene sequence: CDR1 GTSNPN, CDR2 SVGIG (reference sequence). There are 15 residues in the CDR3. Here the CDR3 DNA reads TGTGCCTGGAGTGTAGGGTTACCCGGGGATCAGCCCCAGCATTTT. It codes for CAWSVGLPGDQPQHF.